The entry below gives a single T cell receptor (beta chain) sequence along with its context. This could be a read error, since a much larger clone is one nucleotide away. This record comes from a study of Graves' ophthalmopathy and Graves' hyperthyroidism. RNA transcripts were the source from which TCR beta CDR3 regions were amplified. RT-PCR with HTBI primers came first, then second-round multiplex PCR. TCRdb re-called the multiplex PCR reads with MiXCR, one entry per CDR3 protein. The data show 400,000 to 450,000 distinct CDR3 sequences, more than 20% seen once. The CDR3 is 14 amino acids. The germline V gene has CDR1 SEHNR and CDR2 FQNEAQ (reference sequence). The V and J ends lost 4 bases and 3 bases respectively, with 13 bases between them.

The gene calls are TRBV7-9 and TRBJ2-7; D may correspond to TRBD1 or TRBD2 (5 bases each). This receptor was identified in a woman in her late teens or twenties with stable Graves' hyperthyroidism. Sequenced sample: peripheral blood. The CDR3 spells CASSSSRGVYEQYF. In DNA, the CDR3 is TGTGCCAGCAGCTCGAGCAGAGGGGTCTACGAGCAGTACTTC.